This TCR beta chain emerged from a study of blood T cell repertoires in COVID-19. The overall study: The samples span acute and convalescent COVID-19 from the United States, Italy and Spain. T cells, B-cell-depleted T cells, or PBMCs supplied cDNA or gDNA.

In the authors' workflow: Reference gene primer amplification gave estimated nucleated cell counts. The repertoire was sequenced with immunoSEQ multiplex PCR; TCRdb's copy has only in-frame clones and lacks some. Clone size and V and J calls were adopted from that table, with D and trimming inferred from the DNA. This table has around 200,000 clones, 80% to 90% appearing once. CDR3 size: 14 residues. Per germline, CDR1 SGDLS and CDR2 YYNGEE. Between the trimmed V and J ends, which lost 0 bases and 4 bases, there was a span of 8 bases. The clonotype was recovered from a woman between 18 and 30 years old who had recovered from COVID-19. This chain uses TRBV9 with TRBJ1-5; D possibly corresponds to TRBD1 (6 bases). Sample: peripheral blood. CDR3 bases: TGTGCCAGCAGCGTAGGGACAGATAATCAGCCCCAGCATTTT. Its protein product is CASSVGTDNQPQHF.